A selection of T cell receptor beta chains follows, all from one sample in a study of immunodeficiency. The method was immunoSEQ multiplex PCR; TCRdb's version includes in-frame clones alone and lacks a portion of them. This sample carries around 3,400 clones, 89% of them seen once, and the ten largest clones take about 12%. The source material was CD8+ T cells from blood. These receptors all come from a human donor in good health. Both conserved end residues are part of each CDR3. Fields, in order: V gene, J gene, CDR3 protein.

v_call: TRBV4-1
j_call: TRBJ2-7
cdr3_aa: CASSQGTGRLNEQYF

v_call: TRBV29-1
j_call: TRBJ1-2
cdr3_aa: CSVGDEGDGYGYTF

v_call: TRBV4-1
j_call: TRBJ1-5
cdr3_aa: CASSQTGDQPQHF

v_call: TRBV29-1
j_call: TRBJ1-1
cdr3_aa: CSVLGSGTEAFF

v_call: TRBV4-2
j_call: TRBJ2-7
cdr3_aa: CASSPSVVSSYEQYF

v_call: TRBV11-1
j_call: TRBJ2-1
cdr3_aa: CASSPAGGSYNEQFF

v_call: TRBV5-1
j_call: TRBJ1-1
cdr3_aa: CASSLETGGLTEAFF

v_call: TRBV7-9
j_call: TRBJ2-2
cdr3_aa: CASSPGRLAGGTGELFF

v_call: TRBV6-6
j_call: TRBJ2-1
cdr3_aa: CASSRGGSGATYNEQFF

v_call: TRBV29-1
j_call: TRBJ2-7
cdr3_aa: CSVVGLDGANGYEQYF

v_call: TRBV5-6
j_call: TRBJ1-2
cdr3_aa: CASSLAGGVDYGYTF

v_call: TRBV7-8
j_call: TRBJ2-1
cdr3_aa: CASRRGLLGDGDEQFF

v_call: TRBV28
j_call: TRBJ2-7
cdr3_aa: CASSNKTGIYEQYF

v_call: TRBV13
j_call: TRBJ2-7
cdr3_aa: CASSSGLLSSYEQYF

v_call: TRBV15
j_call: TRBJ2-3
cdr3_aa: CATSGQRTGTDTQYF

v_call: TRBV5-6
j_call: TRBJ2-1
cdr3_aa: CASEPGSSGGVYEQFF

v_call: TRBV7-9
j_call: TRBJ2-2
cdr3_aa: CASRSPGQQNTGELFF

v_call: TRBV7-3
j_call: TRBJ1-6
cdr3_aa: CASSTSGDYNSPLHF

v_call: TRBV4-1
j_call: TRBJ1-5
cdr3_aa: CASSQYNSNQPQHF

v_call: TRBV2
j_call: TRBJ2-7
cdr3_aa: CASSEPSGGSYEQYF

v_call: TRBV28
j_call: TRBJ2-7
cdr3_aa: CASNREYEQYF

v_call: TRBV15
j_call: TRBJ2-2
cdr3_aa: CATSRATDNTGELFF

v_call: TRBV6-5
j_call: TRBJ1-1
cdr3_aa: CASSPGGILTEAFF

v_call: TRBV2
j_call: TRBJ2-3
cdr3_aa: CASSDPAGGPDTDTQYF

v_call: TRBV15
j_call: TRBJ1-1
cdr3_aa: CATSSRGSGAEAFF

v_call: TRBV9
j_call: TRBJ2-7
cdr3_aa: CASSGPGQGEQYF

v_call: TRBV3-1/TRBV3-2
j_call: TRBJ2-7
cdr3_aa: CASSQYNPIRVRRAVF

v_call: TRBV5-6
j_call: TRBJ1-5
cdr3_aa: CASSLVQGEGQPQHF

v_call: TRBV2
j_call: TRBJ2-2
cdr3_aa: CASRARDRLFF

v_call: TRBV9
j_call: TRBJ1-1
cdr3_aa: CASSGGGGGNTEAFF

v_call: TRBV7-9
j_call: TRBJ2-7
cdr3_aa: CASTPAGGEQYF

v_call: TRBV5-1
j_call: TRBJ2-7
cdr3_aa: CASSWTSGYEQYF

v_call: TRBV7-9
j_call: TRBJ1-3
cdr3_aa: CASSLGGSGNTIYF

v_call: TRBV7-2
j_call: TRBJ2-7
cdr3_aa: CASSLDGSGYEQYF

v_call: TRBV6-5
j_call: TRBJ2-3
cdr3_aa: CASSYEAGEGDTQYF

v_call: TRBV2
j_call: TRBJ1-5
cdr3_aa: CASRPGAGSGQPQHF

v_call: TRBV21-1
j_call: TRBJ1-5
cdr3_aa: CASSSYRGNQPQHF

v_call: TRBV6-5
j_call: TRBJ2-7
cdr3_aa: CAVPGLKNAYEQYF

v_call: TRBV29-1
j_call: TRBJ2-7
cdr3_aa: CSANTGGTDEQYF

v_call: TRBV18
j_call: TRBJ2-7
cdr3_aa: CASSQGGRHRTPVGEQYF

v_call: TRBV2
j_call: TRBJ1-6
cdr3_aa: CASRVGPGYSPLHF

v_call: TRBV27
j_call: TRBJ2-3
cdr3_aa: CASSLVGYTSTDTQYF

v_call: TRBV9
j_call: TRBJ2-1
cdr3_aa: CASSVGLAGSYEQFF

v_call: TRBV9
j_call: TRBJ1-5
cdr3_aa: CASSVEGLINQPQHF

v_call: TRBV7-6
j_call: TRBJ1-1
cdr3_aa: CASSLDGGMNTEAFF

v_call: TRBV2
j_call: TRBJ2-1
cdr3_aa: CASSGLAGGYNEQFF

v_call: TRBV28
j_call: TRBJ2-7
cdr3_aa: CASSSGLAGEEQYF

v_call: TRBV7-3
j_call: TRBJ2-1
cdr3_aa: CASSVGQGNEQFF

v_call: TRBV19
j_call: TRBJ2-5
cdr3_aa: CASSSRQGASETQYF

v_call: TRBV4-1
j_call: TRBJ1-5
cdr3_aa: CASSQGTTAGQPQHF

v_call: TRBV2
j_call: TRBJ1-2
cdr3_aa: CASTLQGREGYTF

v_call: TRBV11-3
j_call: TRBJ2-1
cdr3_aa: CASSEGAGGIYNEQFF

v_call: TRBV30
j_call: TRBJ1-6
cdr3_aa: CAWSSGTGDSPLHF

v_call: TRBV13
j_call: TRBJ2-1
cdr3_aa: CASSLGGQASKEQFF

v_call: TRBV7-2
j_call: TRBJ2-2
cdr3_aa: CASSATTLPGGELFF